This entry lists 5 T cell receptor beta chains sequenced from one sample in a study of cytomegalovirus exposure and HLA in healthy donors (TCRdb year 2017). Libraries were made using the immunoSEQ multiplex PCR assay. For the multiplex PCR, a mixture combining 60 forward primers for TCR Vbeta segments and 13 reverse primers for TCR Jbeta segments was used. TCRdb retrieved this table from immuneACCESS and kept in-frame rearrangements only. Not all clones are present; in checked studies, unresolved V genes account for under half, and no reason is known for the remainder. The sample records about 100,000 clones, 76% of which are singletons. The biggest ten clones account for around 20% of the sample. Sequenced: PBMCs. The receptors shown here come from an older woman in good health and CMV-seropositive.

J is TRBJ2-5 and V is TRBV5-1; a weak D match, TRBD2 (6 bases). CDR3 length: 16 amino acids. V dropped 4 bases and J dropped 5 bases, with 21 bases sitting between them. From germline, CDR1 is SGHRS and CDR2 YFSETQ. CDR3 DNA: TGCGCCAGCAGCGGGCCTGGTGGGAGGCCGGGGGAGACCCAGTACTTC. Translation gives CASSGPGGRPGETQYF. Drawing the rest from reference TRBV5-1 and TRBJ2-5, the complete variable domain is KAGVTQTPRYLIKTRGQQVTLSCSPISGHRSVSWYQQTPGQGLQFLFEYFSETQRNKGNFPGRFSGRQFSNSRSEMNVSTLELGDSALYLCASSGPGGRPGETQYFGPGTRLLVL.

This clone has only a few counts. A far larger clone is a single base away, which makes a read error likely. The chain combines TRBV7-9 with TRBJ2-2; weak D call: TRBD2 (5 bases). Germline V gene lookup returns CDR1 SEHNR and CDR2 FQNEAQ (reference sequence). This CDR3 spans 15 amino acids. Here the CDR3 reads CSSSLEERYTGELFF. In nucleotides, the CDR3 is TGTTCCAGCAGCTTGGAAGAGCGGTACACCGGGGAGCTGTTTTTT. The full variable domain, its missing parts supplied by reference TRBV7-9 and TRBJ2-2, is DTGVSQNPRHKITKRGQNVTFRCDPISEHNRLYWYRQTLGQGPEFLTYFQNEAQLEKSRLLSDRFSAERPKGSFSTLEIQRTEQGDSAMYLCSSSLEERYTGELFFGEGSRLTVL.

The rearrangement links TRBV2 to TRBJ2-5; 7 bases are shared with TRBD1. This CDR3 is 14 amino acids long. The germline gives CDR1 SNHLY, CDR2 FYNNEI. Germline trimming cut 7 bases from V and 4 bases from J; bases unmatched to any gene: 9. CDR3 DNA: TGTGCCAGCACCAGGACAGGCCTCGGAGAGACCCAGTACTTC. Translating it yields CASTRTGLGETQYF.

This rearrangement joins TRBV5-4 to TRBJ2-2; 8 positions agree with TRBD1. CDR1 SGHNT and CDR2 YYREEE come from the germline V gene (reference sequence). With 5 bases clipped from V and 6 bases from J, the junction kept 9 bases outside the gene matches. This CDR3 has 15 residues. CDR3 region: CASRPGQGRAGELFF. The CDR3 bases are TGTGCCAGCAGGCCTGGACAGGGTCGGGCCGGGGAGCTGTTTTTT. Filled out from reference TRBV5-4 and TRBJ2-2, the complete variable domain reads ETGVTQSPTHLIKTRGQQVTLRCSSQSGHNTVSWYQQALGQGPQFIFQYYREEENGRGNFPPRFSGLQFPNYSSELNVNALELDDSALYLCASRPGQGRAGELFFGEGSRLTVL.

The rearrangement links TRBV18 to TRBJ2-1, with TRBD2 as a possible D gene (5 bases). Germline V gene data show CDR1 as KGHSH and CDR2 as LQKENI. The CDR3 is made up of 17 amino acids. V lost 2 bases and J 5 bases, leaving 19 bases between the germline ends. The CDR3 region is CASSPLGTGVGNNEQFF. CDR3 DNA: TGTGCCAGCTCACCATTGGGTACCGGGGTCGGGAACAATGAGCAGTTCTTC.